This T cell receptor (beta chain) was sequenced in a study of blood T cells in healthy people across ages. Study-wide results and caveats: A roughly linear age-dependent decrease characterized TCR beta diversity per million T cells.

CDR3 length equals 13 residues. CDR1 and CDR2 (germline): MNHNY, SVGAGI (reference sequence). V lost 6 bases to trimming and J lost 8 bases, with 16 bases between them. The authors ran a second PCR of about 7 to 11 cycles using a sample-barcoded 5' primer and a J-beta primer mix. CDR3-containing paired-end reads numbering at least 2.5 million came from each sample. TCRdb independently ran MiXCR on the 5' RACE reads; one entry per CDR3 protein. Seen here are some 900,000 distinct CDR3 sequences, roughly 52% observed once, and the top ten hold 13%. Remarks on this clonotype: Its antigen remains unknown.

The TCR comes from a man aged 25-45 years in good health. Sequencing was done on a sample of blood. The rearrangement joins TRBV6-6 to TRBJ1-2; a possible D gene is TRBD1 (6 bases). The CDR3 sequence is CASSITGTGGYTF. The CDR3 DNA is TGTGCCAGCAGCATCACAGGGACTGGGGGCTACACCTTC.